The present T cell receptor beta chain was sequenced within a study of blood T cell repertoires in COVID-19. Clones were sequenced by immunoSEQ multiplex PCR, and TCRdb holds only the in-frame ones, with some missing. In the table there are about 36,000 clones, approximately 90% of which are singletons. The sequenced material came from peripheral blood. This receptor was obtained from a human donor in a cohort sampled during active COVID-19.

In nucleotides, the CDR3 is TGTGCCAGCAGCGCCCCTAGCGGGAGTGGCACAGATACGCAGTATTTT. Translation: CASSAPSGSGTDTQYF. V and J are TRBV28 and TRBJ2-3, with 10 bases identical to TRBD2. Looked up from germline, CDR1 is MDHEN and CDR2 is SYDVKM. The length of the CDR3 is 16 residues. V was clipped by 6 bases and J by 1 base; unmatched bases: 7.